What follows are 27 T cell receptor beta chains derived from one specimen sequenced in a study of a mutant IDH1 vaccine in newly diagnosed glioma. Documented time point: week 23, last vaccination. In every dose of vaccine, 300 ug of mutant IDH1 20-mer peptide was given alongside topical imiquimod. The antigens these receptors bind are not known. Some clones are missing from TCRdb's copy, which holds only in-frame ones; the method was immunoSEQ multiplex PCR. Of tens of thousands of clones in the sample, 65% to 90% are singletons; the top ten hold 2% to 2.5%. The sequenced sample was PBMCs, obtained from a glioma patient whose treatment included an IDH1 peptide vaccine. Receptors originate from a man aged 25-45 years with glioma. Some clones in this sample may be carry-over from other donors' samples.

This clone came up a few times. The chain carries TRBV4-1 and TRBJ2-1, with 9 bases that match TRBD2. Germline V gene lookup returns CDR1 MGHRA and CDR2 YSYEKL. The CDR3 has 16 amino acids. V lost 3 bases and J lost 7; bases outside the gene matches: 10. The CDR3: CASSHDRAGGINEQFF. The DNA of the CDR3 is TGCGCCAGCAGCCATGATCGAGCGGGAGGTATAAATGAGCAGTTCTTC.

The chain combines TRBV28 with TRBJ2-1; D perhaps matches TRBD2 (6 bases). Germline V lookup: CDR1 MDHEN, CDR2 SYDVKM. Trimming cost V 6 bases and J 5 bases, with 11 bases left between them. This CDR3 has 13 amino acids. The DNA of the CDR3 is TGTGCCAGCAGGACTAGGAGAGACAATGAGCAGTTCTTC. It encodes CASRTRRDNEQFF.

The chain carries TRBV7-9 and TRBJ2-1; 13 bases map to TRBD2. Germline V lookup: CDR1 SEHNR, CDR2 FQNEAQ (reference sequence). V gave up 8 bases and J gave up 9 bases; unmatched junction bases: 4. The CDR3 sequence is 13 residues long. For the CDR3, the DNA is TGTGCCAGCGAGGGACTAGCGGGGACTGAGCAGTTCTTC. As protein: CASEGLAGTEQFF.

V and J are TRBV2 and TRBJ2-7; 8 nucleotides align to TRBD2. The CDR3 spans 15 residues. The ends lost 6 bases at V and 0 bases at J; junction bases unmatched: 7. From germline, CDR1 is SNHLY and CDR2 FYNNEI. The CDR3 coding sequence is TGTGCCAGCAGCCATACGGGGGGGGTCTCCTACGAGCAGTACTTC. Residues: CASSHTGGVSYEQYF.

The rearrangement uses TRBV6-4 and TRBJ1-1; D may be TRBD1 (5 bases). Trimming left V 3 bases short and J 5 bases short, with 13 bases between. The CDR3 contains 14 residues. Germline CDR1 and CDR2: MRHNA and SNTAGT. The CDR3 sequence is CASSEQLQGTEAFF. CDR3 in DNA: TGTGCCAGCAGTGAGCAGCTCCAGGGTACTGAAGCTTTCTTT.

This rearrangement joins TRBV15 to TRBJ2-7, with TRBD1 as a possible D gene (5 bases). Trimming shortened V by 4 bases and J by 5 bases, and 12 bases separated the two germline ends. The CDR3 is made up of 13 amino acids. Germline CDR1 LNHNV, CDR2 YYDKDF (reference sequence). In DNA form, the CDR3 reads TGTGCCACCAGCAACTTAAGGGGCCACGAGCAGTACTTC. Its translation is CATSNLRGHEQYF.

The chain has TRBV19 and TRBJ1-1; D is perhaps TRBD1 (6 bases). Trimming removed 5 bases from V and 8 bases from J, with 12 bases in between. The CDR3 is made up of 12 amino acids. The germline CDR1 and CDR2 sequences are LNHDA and SQIVND (reference sequence). CDR3 nucleotide sequence: TGTGCCAGTAGTGCCCAGGGGACGGAAGCTTTCTTT. This gives the protein CASSAQGTEAFF.

The chain employs TRBV18 and TRBJ2-1; TRBD2 aligns across 13 bases. CDR1 and CDR2 from the germline V gene are KGHSH and LQKENI. V gave up 5 bases and J gave up 8 bases; unmatched junction bases: 24. This CDR3 region has 21 residues. The CDR3 protein is CASSLYLPTSGGSTKIHEQFF. In DNA, the CDR3 is TGTGCCAGCTCATTATACCTACCGACTAGCGGGGGGTCAACAAAGATCCATGAGCAGTTCTTC.

This chain links TRBV7-2 with TRBJ1-1, with 7 bases aligning to TRBD1. From germline, CDR1 is SGHTA and CDR2 FQGNSA. The J segment lost 1 base and the V segment lost 2 bases, leaving 4 bases of the junction unmatched. The CDR3 has 15 amino acids. In DNA, the CDR3 is TGTGCCAGCAGCTTAACAGGGGCGGCGAACACTGAAGCTTTCTTT. This encodes CASSLTGAANTEAFF.

The chain links TRBV6-5 to TRBJ2-2; tentative D call: TRBD1 (6 bases). CDR1 and CDR2 (germline): MNHEY, SVGAGI. The ends were cut back, 4 bases at V and 2 bases at J, with 11 bases in the middle. This CDR3 region has 15 residues. CDR3 nucleotides: TGTGCCAGCAGTTGGGCGACAGGAAACACCGGGGAGCTGTTTTTT. It encodes CASSWATGNTGELFF.

The gene calls are TRBV29-1 and TRBJ2-5; D unresolved. The V gene lost 3 bases and the J gene lost 1 base, with 9 bases spanning the gap. This CDR3 region has 13 residues. The germline V gene encodes CDR1 SQVTM and CDR2 ANQGSEA. The CDR3 loop is CSVEYGFQETQYF. As DNA, the CDR3 is TGCAGCGTTGAGTATGGTTTCCAAGAGACCCAGTACTTC.

This clone has just one count. This chain links TRBV5-1 with TRBJ2-7, with a possible D match to TRBD2 (6 bases). There are 12 residues in the CDR3. Trimming took 4 bases from V and 7 from J, leaving 12 bases between them. Germline assignment: CDR1 SGHRS and CDR2 YFSETQ. The CDR3 DNA sequence: TGCGCCAGCAGCAGAACCCGGGGGGAGCAGTACTTC. This codes for CASSRTRGEQYF. Full variable domain (remainder filled in from reference TRBV5-1 and TRBJ2-7): KAGVTQTPRYLIKTRGQQVTLSCSPISGHRSVSWYQQTPGQGLQFLFEYFSETQRNKGNFPGRFSGRQFSNSRSEMNVSTLELGDSALYLCASSRTRGEQYFGPGTRLTVT.

In this sample, this clone turned up once. The J gene is TRBJ1-3, the V gene TRBV4-1, with 9 nucleotides matching TRBD1. This CDR3 has 14 residues. CDR1 MGHRA and CDR2 YSYEKL come from the germline V gene. Trimming removed 6 bases from V and 4 bases from J; junction bases left unmatched: 4. Here the CDR3 reads CASSRDRVGNTIYF. The CDR3, as DNA: TGCGCCAGCAGTCGGGACAGGGTAGGAAACACCATATATTTT.

CDR3 amino acids: CASSGDSTDTQYF. DNA for the CDR3: TGTGCCAGCAGCGGAGATAGCACAGATACGCAGTATTTT. The chain employs TRBV9 and TRBJ2-3, with D uncertain. With 3 bases removed from V and 0 bases from J, the gap between germline ends came to 5 bases. Germline V gene lookup returns CDR1 SGDLS and CDR2 YYNGEE. This CDR3 is built from 13 residues.

The chain has TRBV11-3 and TRBJ1-1; D remains ambiguous. CDR3 size: 14 residues. Germline V gives CDR1 SGHNT, CDR2 YENEEA. V dropped 6 bases and J dropped 5 bases, with 16 bases sitting between them. The CDR3 reads CASSPSVRRTEAFF. The CDR3 coding sequence is TGTGCCAGCAGTCCCTCGGTGCGGAGGACTGAAGCTTTCTTT.

The V and J genes are TRBV4-2 and TRBJ2-5; 7 positions match TRBD2. The V and J ends lost 0 bases and 5 bases, in that order; junction bases with no gene match: 9. CDR1 is LGHNA, CDR2 YNFKEQ, per germline. This CDR3 spans 16 amino acids. The CDR3 is CASSQDPSGIRETQYF. The CDR3 nucleotides read TGTGCCAGCAGCCAAGATCCCAGCGGGATTAGGGAGACCCAGTACTTC.

This clone was detected only once. V is TRBV30 and J is TRBJ1-2, with a possible D match to TRBD1 (5 bases). Trimming stripped 2 bases from V and 5 bases from J, with 12 bases between. Germline-derived CDR1 and CDR2 are GTSNPN and SVGIG (reference sequence). The CDR3 runs to 13 residues. DNA of the CDR3: TGTGCCTGGAGTCCAGAGACAGTATATGGCTACACCTTC. Its protein is CAWSPETVYGYTF.

The chain uses TRBV7-8 and TRBJ2-1; TRBD1 matches at 7 bases. This CDR3 is built from 14 residues. The V gene end was trimmed by 7 bases and the J gene end by 9 bases; junction bases not matched to a gene: 12. Germline CDR1 reads SGHVS; CDR2 reads FQNEAQ. The CDR3 protein is CASTHQGVVGEQFF. The CDR3 nucleotides are TGTGCCAGCACCCACCAGGGGGTAGTCGGTGAGCAGTTCTTC.

This clone was recorded once. The V call is TRBV5-1, the J call TRBJ2-3; D tentatively fits TRBD1 or TRBD2 (6 bases each). Trimming left V 3 bases short and J 7 bases short, with 12 bases between. The CDR3 covers 13 residues. Germline-derived CDR1 and CDR2 are SGHRS and YFSETQ. The DNA for the CDR3 is TGCGCCAGCAGCTGGGAAGGGGGGAATACGCAGTATTTT. As protein: CASSWEGGNTQYF.

The chain combines TRBV4-1 with TRBJ1-1; the D is unclear. V was clipped by 4 bases and J by 1 base, with 16 bases between them. Germline V lookup: CDR1 MGHRA, CDR2 YSYEKL. The CDR3 is 16 amino acids. The CDR3 DNA sequence: TGCGCCAGCAGCCGAAGAAGCGGGATCACGAACACTGAAGCTTTCTTT. It codes for CASSRRSGITNTEAFF.

This clone was seen a single time. The chain is built from TRBV30 and TRBJ2-5, with no clear D. The V end lost 0 bases, the J end lost 5 bases, and 10 bases lay between the germline ends. This CDR3 is 13 amino acids long. In germline, CDR1 is GTSNPN, CDR2 SVGIG (reference sequence). CDR3 coding DNA: TGTGCCTGGAGTGTACGGCCCAGGGAGACCCAGTACTTC. It yields the protein CAWSVRPRETQYF.

The gene calls are TRBV6-1 and TRBJ2-7; D is unresolved. Germline assignment: CDR1 MNHNS and CDR2 SASEGT. The CDR3 is 12 residues long. V was pared by 6 bases and J by 5 bases, with 11 bases between. The DNA of the CDR3 is TGTGCCAGCAGCGCCGCCCGGGACGAGCAGTACTTC. Amino acids: CASSAARDEQYF.

Comments on this clone: The junction and the germline gene differ at one end; a read error may be behind it. V is TRBV18 and J is TRBJ2-3, with 7 bases identical to TRBD2. This CDR3 comprises 16 residues. CDR1 KGHSH and CDR2 LQKENI come from the germline V gene. The CDR3 DNA follows: TGTGCCAGCTCACCTTGGGAACTAGCGACGACAGATATGCAGTATTTT. The encoded protein is CASSPWELATTDMQYF.

The chain carries TRBV7-9 and TRBJ1-4; a weak D match, TRBD1 (5 bases). Germline loops: CDR1 SEHNR, CDR2 FQNEAQ (reference sequence). Trimming cost V 5 bases and J 8 bases, with 15 bases left between them. The CDR3 is made up of 14 amino acids. The CDR3 sequence is CASSPGAGREKLFF. As DNA, the CDR3 is TGTGCCAGCAGCCCTGGTGCAGGGCGAGAAAAACTGTTTTTT.

This clone occurred once. V usage is TRBV28 and J usage is TRBJ2-7; D might be TRBD1 or TRBD2, each matching 5 bases. Trimming removed 5 bases at V and 0 bases at J, with 11 bases between. Germline V lookup: CDR1 MDHEN, CDR2 SYDVKM. The CDR3 runs to 14 residues. In DNA, the CDR3 is TGTGCCAGCAGTGCCGGGACGAACTCCTACGAGCAGTACTTC. Translation: CASSAGTNSYEQYF.

V and J are TRBV7-9 and TRBJ1-6; possible D gene TRBD1, 5 bases. In germline, CDR1 is SEHNR, CDR2 FQNEAQ (reference sequence). This CDR3 region has 16 residues. Deletions cut 2 bases from V and 13 bases from J, with 21 bases between. The CDR3 DNA follows: TGTGCCAGCAGCTTAATTACAGGACCGACTTCCGCTCCCCTCCACTTT. Its protein product is CASSLITGPTSAPLHF.

The chain recombines TRBV18 with TRBJ1-1; 7 nucleotides agree with TRBD1. Germline CDR1 KGHSH, CDR2 LQKENI. With 4 bases clipped from V and 5 bases from J, the junction kept 7 bases outside the gene matches. The CDR3 length is 14 residues. The CDR3 DNA reads TGTGCCAGCTCACGCTCAGGGGGTGCAACTGAAGCTTTCTTT. It encodes CASSRSGGATEAFF.